Following are 18 T cell receptor beta chains from one sample sequenced in a study of CD8 T cells in ankylosing spondylitis. TCRdb re-analysed the 5' RACE reads in MiXCR, keeping a single row per CDR3 protein. The data contain under 200,000 distinct CDR3 sequences, approximately 10% of them seen just once; the ten biggest clones take up more than 13%. Sequencing was done on a sample of blood, either unsorted or a sorted T cell fraction (not recorded which). The receptors were sampled from a female donor with ankylosing spondylitis or in good health (not recorded which).

This clonotype was seen more than once but under ten times. The chain is built from TRBV6-5 and TRBJ1-1, with D unclear. The CDR3 contains 14 residues. Trimming took 0 bases from V and 6 from J, leaving 11 bases between them. Per germline, CDR1 MNHEY and CDR2 SVGAGI. CDR3 nucleotides: TGTGCCAGCAGTTACTCAAGAGGGCACGCTGAAGCTTTCTTT. Translated, it gives CASSYSRGHAEAFF.

The V call is TRBV27, the J call TRBJ2-7; TRBD2 matches at 12 bases. Germline values: CDR1 MNHEY, CDR2 SMNVEV (reference sequence). There are 14 residues in the CDR3. The trim removed 5 bases at V and 7 bases at J, leaving 6 bases unmatched. CDR3 sequence reads: CASSPGLAGQEQYF. The CDR3 DNA sequence: TGTGCCAGCAGTCCTGGACTAGCGGGACAAGAGCAGTACTTC.

This clonotype was seen more than once but under ten times. DNA of the CDR3: TGTGCCAGCAGCTTGGCAGGGACCAACTACGAGCAGTACTTC. Translating gives CASSLAGTNYEQYF. The chain uses TRBV5-6 and TRBJ2-7; perhaps D is TRBD1 or TRBD2 (5 bases each). V was trimmed by 0 bases and J by 3 bases, leaving 10 bases between them. The V gene's germline CDR1 is SGHDT and CDR2 YYEEEE. The CDR3 runs 14 residues.

The table lists this clonotype with many counts. The chain joins TRBV19 to TRBJ2-1; D unclear. Trimming took 9 bases from V and 6 from J, leaving 9 bases between them. CDR1 LNHDA and CDR2 SQIVND come from the germline V gene (reference sequence). The CDR3 has 11 residues. The CDR3 here is CASSPGNEQFF. CDR3 nucleotide sequence: TGTGCCAGCAGCCCCGGCAATGAGCAGTTCTTC.

V gene TRBV7-9 combines with J gene TRBJ2-1, with D possibly being TRBD2 (6 bases). Germline CDR1 reads SEHNR; CDR2 reads FQNEAQ (reference sequence). The CDR3 extends over 15 amino acids. V lost 4 bases and J 6 bases, leaving 16 bases between the germline ends. The CDR3 here is CASSSGTGVVNEQFF. In DNA form, the CDR3 reads TGTGCCAGCAGCTCCGGGACTGGCGTGGTCAATGAGCAGTTCTTC. Full variable domain (rest looked up from reference TRBV7-9 and TRBJ2-1): DTGVSQNPRHKITKRGQNVTFRCDPISEHNRLYWYRQTLGQGPEFLTYFQNEAQLEKSRLLSDRFSAERPKGSFSTLEIQRTEQGDSAMYLCASSSGTGVVNEQFFGPGTRLTVL.

This clonotype was found a few times. The rearrangement joins TRBV24-1 to TRBJ2-1; 7 bases are shared with TRBD2. In germline, CDR1 is KGHDR, CDR2 SFDVKD. Trimming cost V 5 bases and J 0 bases; bases outside gene matches: 6. The CDR3 runs to 16 residues. The DNA of the CDR3 is TGTGCCACCAGTGGATCTAGCGGCAGCTCCTACAATGAGCAGTTCTTC. Translated: CATSGSSGSSYNEQFF.

The J gene is TRBJ1-4, the V gene TRBV28; tentative D call: TRBD1 (6 bases). V was shortened by 7 bases and J by 8 bases, with 17 bases between the two germline ends. The CDR3 totals 14 residues. Germline CDR1 MDHEN, CDR2 SYDVKM. CDR3 protein: CASTDHLRGEKLFF. In DNA form, the CDR3 reads TGTGCCAGCACAGATCACCTCAGGGGCGAAAAACTGTTTTTT. The full variable domain, with the rest looked up from reference TRBV28 and TRBJ1-4, is DVKVTQSSRYLVKRTGEKVFLECVQDMDHENMFWYRQDPGLGLRLIYFSYDVKMKEKGDIPEGYSVSREKKERFSLILESASTNQTSMYLCASTDHLRGEKLFFGSGTQLSVL.

This chain links TRBV30 with TRBJ1-1; D perhaps matches TRBD1 (5 bases). Trimming pared 0 bases from V and 5 bases from J, leaving 13 bases between. The germline V gene encodes CDR1 GTSNPN and CDR2 SVGIG (reference sequence). The CDR3 sequence is 14 residues long. The chain's CDR3 is CAWSVGVAGTEAFF. DNA for the CDR3: TGTGCCTGGAGTGTAGGCGTGGCAGGGACTGAAGCTTTCTTT.

This chain joins TRBV4-3 and TRBJ2-7; no clear D gene. Trimming took off 1 base at V and 2 bases at J, with 9 bases between the two ends. Germline loops: CDR1 LGHNA, CDR2 YSLEER. This CDR3 is built from 14 residues. CDR3 residues: CASSQGGSPYEQYF. The CDR3 DNA reads TGCGCCAGCAGCCAAGGAGGCAGCCCCTACGAGCAGTACTTC.

This clonotype was counted only a few times. The chain is built from TRBV7-9 and TRBJ1-4; D unclear. V was clipped by 3 bases and J by 8 bases, with 16 bases between them. From germline, CDR1 is SEHNR and CDR2 FQNEAQ (reference sequence). This CDR3 has 15 amino acids. As DNA, the CDR3 is TGTGCCAGCAGCTTCCCCGAAGGGAGTGGAGAAAAACTGTTTTTT. Amino acid sequence: CASSFPEGSGEKLFF.

This clonotype was seen a handful of times. The rearrangement uses TRBV20-1 and TRBJ2-1, with D perhaps TRBD1 or TRBD2 (5 bases each). Germline V gene sequence: CDR1 DFQATT, CDR2 SNEGSKA (reference sequence). The CDR3 totals 11 residues. Trimming left V 3 bases short and J 10 bases short, with 10 bases between. CDR3 residues: CSASTEGEQFF. The CDR3 nucleotides read TGCAGTGCTAGTACTGAGGGGGAGCAGTTCTTC.

The rearrangement links TRBV9 to TRBJ2-1; D possibly corresponds to TRBD2 (7 bases). Per the germline V gene, CDR1 is SGDLS and CDR2 is YYNGEE. V dropped 2 bases and J dropped 8 bases, with 17 bases sitting between them. The CDR3 is made up of 15 amino acids. The DNA of the CDR3 is TGTGCCAGCAGCGTGGGAGGGGGGGCCGCGGATGAGCAGTTCTTC. Amino acid sequence: CASSVGGGAADEQFF.

As regards this clonotype: Germline is not matched at one junction end, which may reflect a read error. The V and J genes are TRBV28 and TRBJ2-7; no clear D. Germline V lookup: CDR1 MDHEN, CDR2 SYDVKM. The CDR3 consists of 12 residues. The CDR3 nucleotides read TGTGCCAGCAGCGGTATGACCGCAACCCTAGGGTTC. This encodes CASSGMTATLGF.

In this sample, this clonotype turned up many times. The chain is built from TRBV7-9 and TRBJ1-1; 7 nucleotides align to TRBD1. Germline assignment: CDR1 SEHNR and CDR2 FQNEAQ (reference sequence). V shed 5 bases and J 1 base; nucleotides not matched to a gene: 10. There are 16 residues in the CDR3. As DNA, the CDR3 is TGTGCCAGCAGCCACCCGACAGGGAGGGGGAACACTGAAGCTTTCTTT. Translation gives CASSHPTGRGNTEAFF. Full variable domain (outside the CDR3, taken from reference TRBV7-9 and TRBJ1-1): DTGVSQNPRHKITKRGQNVTFRCDPISEHNRLYWYRQTLGQGPEFLTYFQNEAQLEKSRLLSDRFSAERPKGSFSTLEIQRTEQGDSAMYLCASSHPTGRGNTEAFFGQGTRLTVV.

The chain is built from TRBV7-9 and TRBJ2-5; a weak D match, TRBD2 (5 bases). The CDR3 has 14 residues. Germline V gene sequence: CDR1 SEHNR, CDR2 FQNEAQ (reference sequence). The germline V and J ends were trimmed by 2 bases and 5 bases, with 12 bases remaining between them. The CDR3 nucleotides read TGTGCCAGCAGCTTAAGTCGCGGGCCGGAGACCCAGTACTTC. Protein product: CASSLSRGPETQYF.

V and J are TRBV9 and TRBJ2-2; D is unclear. V gave up 4 bases and J gave up 5 bases, with 21 bases separating them. The CDR3 totals 17 residues. Germline loops: CDR1 SGDLS, CDR2 YYNGEE. The CDR3 loop reads CASSSPRSGQGTGELFF. The CDR3, as DNA: TGTGCCAGCAGCTCTCCGCGGTCTGGCCAAGGAACCGGGGAGCTGTTTTTT.

This clonotype showed up just a few times. V is TRBV3-1 and J is TRBJ2-1; 11 bases line up with TRBD2. The CDR3 loop spans 20 amino acids. With V trimmed by 0 bases and J by 1 base, 11 bases remained unmatched. Germline V gene lookup returns CDR1 LGHDT and CDR2 YNNKEL (reference sequence). The CDR3 sequence: CASSQEGELAGANSYNEQFF. CDR3 nucleotides: TGTGCCAGCAGCCAAGAAGGGGAACTAGCGGGAGCAAATTCCTACAATGAGCAGTTCTTC.

The gene calls are TRBV28 and TRBJ1-1; D gene ambiguous. The germline V and J ends were trimmed by 11 bases and 10 bases, with 23 bases remaining between them. Per germline, CDR1 MDHEN and CDR2 SYDVKM. CDR3 length: 13 amino acids. CDR3 nucleotides: TGTGCCGTGAGGAAGGGCCTAGACTCCGGAGCTTTCTTT. Translated: CAVRKGLDSGAFF.